Reported below is one TCR beta chain. Its antigen is unknown. The data are from a study of PD-1 blockade in classical Hodgkin lymphoma. Every one of the patients relapsed after autologous stem cell transplantation (brentuximab vedotin exposure was variable). CDR1 and CDR2 (germline): LNHDA, SQIVND (reference sequence). V lost 10 bases to trimming and J lost 1 base, with 17 bases between them. This CDR3 is built from 15 residues. Broader study findings: For complete responders, baseline diversity was comparable to that of newly diagnosed patients.

Generated by immunoSEQ multiplex PCR, the TCRdb table keeps only in-frame clones and is missing some. The table shows more than 40,000 clones, with 65% to 85% occurring only once. The chain carries TRBV19 and TRBJ1-5, with D unclear. This TCR was sampled from a human donor with classical Hodgkin lymphoma. Sequences were derived from peripheral blood mononuclear cells (PBMCs), sampled before the second cycle of nivolumab. In DNA, the CDR3 is TGTGCCACTCATGGCAATCGGGCGAGCAATCAGCCCCAGCATTTT. Translating it yields CATHGNRASNQPQHF.